A single sample is the source of the 4 T cell receptor beta chains below, sequenced in a study of blood T cell repertoires in COVID-19. Data came from immunoSEQ multiplex PCR; TCRdb stores just in-frame clones and leaves some out. The data contain around 230,000 clones, around 82% of them singletons. The sequenced sample consisted of peripheral blood. The receptor set was obtained from a woman aged 45 to 65 with acute or convalescent COVID-19.

V and J are TRBV15 and TRBJ2-5, with TRBD2 identical over 9 bases. The CDR3 contains 19 residues. Germline trimming cut 0 bases from V and 5 bases from J; bases unmatched to any gene: 16. Germline lookup yields CDR1 LNHNV and CDR2 YYDKDF (reference sequence). CDR3 sequence: CATSRDRSRTSGFRETQYF. The CDR3 bases are TGTGCCACCAGCAGAGATAGGTCCCGTACTAGCGGGTTTAGGGAGACCCAGTACTTC.

A word on this clone: The junction does not match germline at one end; this may be a read error. The rearrangement links TRBV20-1 to TRBJ2-7; 9 bases align to TRBD2. CDR3 length: 11 amino acids. Germline loops: CDR1 DFQATT, CDR2 SNEGSKA (reference sequence). The CDR3 region is CSARPVAGEIF. The CDR3 DNA sequence: TGCAGTGCTAGACCCGTAGCGGGGGAAATCTTC.

This chain uses TRBV11-2 with TRBJ2-1; D is uncertain. V lost 1 base to trimming and J lost 6 bases, with 13 bases between them. From germline, CDR1 is SGHAT and CDR2 FQNNGV. The CDR3 covers 15 residues. In DNA form, the CDR3 reads TGTGCCAGCAGCTTAGCCGCAGGCATTACCAATGAGCAGTTCTTC. This translates into CASSLAAGITNEQFF.

The rearrangement links TRBV5-5 to TRBJ1-1, with D unclear. The CDR3 has 11 amino acids. Germline CDR1 and CDR2: SGHKS and YYEKEE (reference sequence). V lost 5 bases and J 11 bases, leaving 13 bases between the germline ends. The CDR3 sequence is CASSRGWEAFF. The DNA for the CDR3 is TGTGCCAGCAGTCGTGGTTGGGAGGCTTTCTTT.